These 16 T cell receptor beta chains originate from one sample sequenced in a study of technical replicates of blood from several donors. Method: immunoSEQ multiplex PCR; TCRdb's copy keeps in-frame clones and lacks some. Of over 50,000 clones listed, 87% are singletons. Sequenced material: PBMCs. The receptors shown here come from a human donor in good health. Some clones in this sample may be carry-over from other donors' samples.

V gene TRBV9 combines with J gene TRBJ2-2, with TRBD1 matching over 7 bases. The CDR3 runs to 15 residues. Germline assignment: CDR1 SGDLS and CDR2 YYNGEE. V trimming: 0 bases; J trimming: 6 bases; junction bases outside the gene matches: 5. The CDR3 region is CASSVDSRGSGELFF. The DNA for the CDR3 is TGTGCCAGCAGCGTAGATAGCAGGGGGTCCGGGGAGCTGTTTTTT.

This chain links TRBV18 with TRBJ2-7; 7 nucleotides align to TRBD1. V shed 3 bases, J shed 4 bases, and the junction held 0 bases outside the gene matches. Per the germline V gene, CDR1 is KGHSH and CDR2 is LQKENI. This CDR3 contains 12 residues. CDR3 DNA: TGTGCCAGCTCACCGGGACAGTACGAGCAGTACTTC. Translating it yields CASSPGQYEQYF. Using reference TRBV18 and TRBJ2-7 for the parts outside the CDR3, the full variable domain is NAGVMQNPRHLVRRRGQEARLRCSPMKGHSHVYWYRQLPEEGLKFMVYLQKENIIDESGMPKERFSAEFPKEGPSILRIQQVVRGDSAAYFCASSPGQYEQYFGPGTRLTVT.

The V and J genes are TRBV6-1 and TRBJ1-2, with D possibly TRBD1 on 6 matching bases. The CDR3 has 13 amino acids. CDR1 and CDR2 (germline): MNHNS, SASEGT. Trimming removed 6 bases from V and 2 bases from J, with 10 bases in between. The CDR3: CASRAGHNYGYTF. The CDR3 nucleotides read TGTGCCAGCAGAGCGGGACACAACTATGGCTACACCTTC.

The chain links TRBV7-2 to TRBJ2-2; D remains unclear. The germline V gene has CDR1 SGHTA and CDR2 FQGNSA. Trimming cost V 2 bases and J 6 bases, with 16 bases left between them. The CDR3 has 16 residues. CDR3 nucleotides: TGTGCCAGCAGCTTATCGCCTAGAGGTCTCTCCGGGGAGCTGTTTTTT. Translating gives CASSLSPRGLSGELFF.

The chain's CDR3 is CASSLSGGLSSPLHF. CDR3 DNA: TGCGCCAGCAGCCTCTCGGGGGGACTCAGTTCACCCCTCCACTTT. This chain links TRBV5-1 with TRBJ1-6; possibly TRBD1 for D (5 bases). The V gene's germline CDR1 is SGHRS and CDR2 YFSETQ. This CDR3 contains 15 residues. Trimming left V 4 bases short and J 9 bases short, with 17 bases between.

The J gene is TRBJ2-7, the V gene TRBV27; perhaps TRBD1 as D (5 bases). The ends were cut back, 3 bases at V and 2 bases at J, with 8 bases in the middle. Germline V gene data show CDR1 as MNHEY and CDR2 as SMNVEV (reference sequence). The CDR3 loop spans 13 amino acids. CDR3 loop: CASSFQGTYEQYF. The CDR3 region has the DNA TGTGCCAGCAGTTTTCAGGGCACCTACGAGCAGTACTTC.

A note on this clone: Other DNA variants within this sample encode the same CDR3. Here the CDR3 DNA reads TGTGCCAGCTCACCACGGGGGGTTTACGAGCAGTACTTC. It codes for CASSPRGVYEQYF. The chain uses TRBV18 and TRBJ2-7; TRBD2 is a possible D gene (6 bases). Germline lookup yields CDR1 KGHSH and CDR2 LQKENI. Trimming pared 1 base from V and 4 bases from J, leaving 8 bases between. There are 13 residues in the CDR3.

The chain joins TRBV5-6 to TRBJ1-2; TRBD1 matches 11 bases. This CDR3 has 15 residues. Germline V gene lookup returns CDR1 SGHDT and CDR2 YYEEEE. J was trimmed by 4 bases and V by 2 bases; bases with no gene match: 4. The CDR3 spells CASSFGTGGTYGYTF. DNA of the CDR3: TGTGCCAGCAGCTTCGGGACAGGGGGAACCTATGGCTACACCTTC.

J is TRBJ2-1 and V is TRBV11-2; 12 bases line up with TRBD2. There are 16 residues in the CDR3. V was pared by 5 bases and J by 4 bases, with 6 bases of the junction left unmatched. Germline assignment: CDR1 SGHAT and CDR2 FQNNGV. This chain's CDR3 is CASSPAGLAGYNEQFF. The CDR3, as DNA: TGTGCCAGCAGCCCCGCCGGACTAGCGGGGTACAATGAGCAGTTCTTC.

This chain joins TRBV18 and TRBJ2-7; 8 bases match TRBD1. CDR1 KGHSH and CDR2 LQKENI come from the germline V gene. The CDR3 spans 12 residues. Unmatched junction bases numbered 3, after V lost 6 bases and J lost 5 bases. The CDR3 sequence is CASSRQGNEQYF. The CDR3 coding sequence is TGTGCCAGCTCGAGACAGGGGAACGAGCAGTACTTC.

The rearrangement joins TRBV4-3 to TRBJ1-5; D unresolved. Germline values: CDR1 LGHNA, CDR2 YSLEER. The CDR3 extends over 13 amino acids. Trimming took off 1 base at V and 5 bases at J, with 6 bases between the two ends. As DNA, the CDR3 is TGCGCCAGCAGCCAAGCTATATATCAGCCCCAGCATTTT. Translation: CASSQAIYQPQHF.

This chain uses TRBV7-2 with TRBJ2-7; 13 bases are shared with TRBD2. CDR3 length: 17 amino acids. Looked up from germline, CDR1 is SGHTA and CDR2 is FQGNSA. With V trimmed by 0 bases and J by 1 base, 3 bases remained unmatched. This CDR3 reads CASSLARLAGGSYEQYF. DNA of the CDR3: TGTGCCAGCAGCTTAGCGCGACTAGCGGGGGGATCCTACGAGCAGTACTTC.

V is TRBV9 and J is TRBJ1-1; TRBD1 agrees at 8 bases. Germline assignment: CDR1 SGDLS and CDR2 YYNGEE. Trimming at V came to 3 bases and at J to 4 bases, leaving 2 bases not matched to a gene. The CDR3 length is 13 residues. The CDR3 here is CASSAGTGTEAFF. For the CDR3, the DNA is TGTGCCAGCAGCGCTGGGACAGGCACTGAAGCTTTCTTT.

The chain is built from TRBV11-3 and TRBJ2-1, with 10 positions matching TRBD1. The germline V gene encodes CDR1 SGHNT and CDR2 YENEEA. CDR3 size: 12 residues. V shed 7 bases, J shed 9 bases, and the junction held 3 bases outside the gene matches. The CDR3 DNA follows: TGTGCCAGCAAGGGACAGGGGCGTGAGCAGTTCTTC. Protein: CASKGQGREQFF.

This chain joins TRBV7-9 and TRBJ2-1, with 7 bases that match TRBD2. The CDR3 spans 15 residues. Germline V gives CDR1 SEHNR, CDR2 FQNEAQ (reference sequence). The trim removed 1 base at V and 5 bases at J, leaving 5 bases unmatched. The CDR3 DNA reads TGTGCCAGCAGCTTAGTGGCGGGAGAGCACAATGAGCAGTTCTTC. The encoded protein is CASSLVAGEHNEQFF.

This chain connects TRBV10-3 to TRBJ1-5; the D is unclear. V dropped 4 bases and J dropped 7 bases, with 11 bases sitting between them. The CDR3 length is 13 residues. Germline values: CDR1 ENHRY, CDR2 SYGVKD. The CDR3 DNA sequence: TGTGCCATCAGTGCCACGGCGGTCCAGCCCCAGCATTTT. Encoded protein: CAISATAVQPQHF.